This T cell receptor beta chain comes out of a study of blood T cell repertoires in COVID-19. Across the whole study: Nucleic acid was either cDNA or gDNA, and it came from T cells, B-cell-depleted T cells, or PBMCs.

The protocol was immunoSEQ multiplex PCR, while the TCRdb copy is restricted to in-frame clones and leaves out a portion. The data show fewer than 300,000 clones, 75% to 95% seen once. V shed 2 bases, J shed 12 bases, and the junction held 6 bases outside the gene matches. The CDR3 covers 12 residues. Input material: peripheral blood. This chain links TRBV12-3 or TRBV12-4 with TRBJ2-7; 8 positions agree with TRBD2. This clonotype was obtained from a young adult with COVID-19, enrolled during active disease. Here the CDR3 DNA reads TGTGCCAGCAGTTTATCGGTAGCGGGACCGTACTTC. Translation: CASSLSVAGPYF.